This T cell receptor (beta chain) is drawn from a study of CD8 T cells in Susac syndrome. The multiple sclerosis controls comprised treatment-naive patients whose relapsing-remitting disease was stable or active. Random hexamers primed reverse transcription of about 0.5 to 1 ug RNA. Via MiXCR, TCRdb re-called the immunoSEQ multiplex PCR reads, giving one row per CDR3 protein. The sample lists approximately 68,000 distinct CDR3 sequences, approximately 94% seen once, with about 0.4% in the top ten. The receptor was isolated from a human donor with multiple sclerosis. Sequenced sample: CD8+ T cells from PBMCs.

The CDR3 is CASSSPGQGPYEQYF. DNA of the CDR3: TGTGCCAGCAGTTCCCCTGGACAGGGGCCCTACGAGCAGTACTTC. This sequence joins TRBV27 and TRBJ2-7, with TRBD1 matching 9 bases. The CDR3 has 15 amino acids. CDR1 and CDR2 (germline): MNHEY, SMNVEV (reference sequence). The J segment lost 2 bases and the V segment lost 4 bases, leaving 6 bases of the junction unmatched.